The 18 T cell receptor beta chains below were found in one sample sequenced in a study of human T cells and chemical hapten exposure. TCRdb re-called the RACE reads through MiXCR, storing one row per CDR3 protein. This table holds 350,000 or so distinct CDR3 sequences, under 9% found once. Sample time point: patch test 1, 2 weeks after DPC sensitization. Treatment given: therapeutic diphenylcyclopropenone sensitization with weekly scalp DPC. The source was whole blood, collected in connection with sensitization to the hapten diphenylcyclopropenone (DPC). The receptors were sampled from a young woman with alopecia areata. Some clones in this sample may be carry-over from other donors' samples.

The table lists this clonotype with many counts. The chain employs TRBV6-6 and TRBJ1-5; weak D call: TRBD1 (6 bases). From germline, CDR1 is MNHNY and CDR2 SVGAGI (reference sequence). The CDR3 covers 18 residues. The V and J ends lost 2 bases and 2 bases respectively, with 19 bases between them. The CDR3 spells CASSYQPVDSVGNQPQHF. For the CDR3, the DNA is TGTGCCAGCAGTTACCAGCCCGTGGACAGTGTCGGCAATCAGCCCCAGCATTTT.

As regards this clonotype: A much larger clone is a single base away; this may be a read error. This rearrangement joins TRBV7-6 to TRBJ2-7, with D tentatively TRBD1 or TRBD2 (6 bases each). Germline V gene data show CDR1 as SGHVS and CDR2 as FNYEAQ. The CDR3 sequence is 15 residues long. The CDR3 loop reads CASSLAPGGRYVQYF. The CDR3 DNA follows: TGTGCCAGCAGCTTAGCCCCCGGGGGCCGATACGTGCAGTACTTC.

This clonotype was observed at least ten times. J is TRBJ2-3 and V is TRBV3-1; the D call may be TRBD1 or TRBD2 (5 bases each). The CDR3 has 13 residues. The germline gives CDR1 LGHDT, CDR2 YNNKEL (reference sequence). Trimming stripped 0 bases from V and 10 bases from J, with 11 bases between. The CDR3 DNA follows: TGTGCCAGCAGCCAAGAAGGACGGGGCGCGCAGTATTTT. The encoded protein is CASSQEGRGAQYF.

In its sample, this clonotype was seen many times. V is TRBV6-2 or TRBV6-3 and J is TRBJ1-2; D is undetermined. V was trimmed by 0 bases and J by 4 bases, leaving 9 bases between them. The CDR3 runs to 14 residues. CDR1 is MNHEY and CDR2 is SVGEGT in the germline V gene. CDR3 bases: TGTGCCAGCAGTTACTCGGACGGTCCCTATGGCTACACCTTC. Its translation is CASSYSDGPYGYTF.

CDR3 sequence (DNA): TGTGCCAGCAGTTCCACGACCGTCCCCCAGCATTTT. It translates to CASSSTTVPQHF. The chain is built from TRBV27 and TRBJ1-5; D not resolved. Trimming removed 4 bases at V and 10 bases at J, with 11 bases between. The CDR3 is 12 amino acids. From germline, CDR1 is MNHEY and CDR2 SMNVEV (reference sequence).

This clonotype was seen many times. The chain links TRBV11-2 to TRBJ2-1; D is unclear. The CDR3 has 10 residues. The V gene's germline CDR1 is SGHAT and CDR2 FQNNGV. Trimming left V 5 bases short and J 10 bases short, with 6 bases between. CDR3 DNA sequence: TGTGCCAGCAGCCGGACGGAGCAGTTCTTC. Translated: CASSRTEQFF.

The chain employs TRBV12-3 or TRBV12-4 and TRBJ1-2, with D unresolved. The V end lost 5 bases, the J end lost 5 bases, and 9 bases lay between the germline ends. The CDR3 spans 12 residues. CDR3 sequence reads: CASSQTFYGYTF. For the CDR3, the DNA is TGTGCCAGCAGTCAGACGTTTTATGGCTACACCTTC.

This clonotype was observed a few times. The gene calls are TRBV18 and TRBJ1-1; D is uncertain. V lost 0 bases, J lost 1 base, and 9 bases lay in between. The CDR3 length is 15 residues. Germline CDR1 is KGHSH and CDR2 is LQKENI. CDR3 nucleotides: TGTGCCAGCTCACCACCGTCTCAGCAGAACACTGAAGCTTTCTTT. It is translated as CASSPPSQQNTEAFF.

This clonotype has ten or more counts. The chain employs TRBV7-3 and TRBJ1-1; D uncertain. This CDR3 contains 13 residues. V lost 3 bases, J lost 3 bases, and 8 bases lay in between. Germline V CDR1 and CDR2: SGHTA, FQGTGA. In nucleotides, the CDR3 is TGTGCCAGCAGCTTTGGGTCCGACACTGAAGCTTTCTTT. It translates to CASSFGSDTEAFF. The variable domain in full, completed from reference TRBV7-3 and TRBJ1-1, reads GAGVSQTPSNKVTEKGKYVELRCDPISGHTALYWYRQSLGQGPEFLIYFQGTGAADDSGLPNDRFFAVRPEGSVSTLKIQRTERGDSAVYLCASSFGSDTEAFFGQGTRLTVV.

This clonotype was picked up a small number of times. V is TRBV7-2 and J is TRBJ2-2; possibly TRBD2 for D (6 bases). The CDR3 length is 15 residues. V lost 1 base and J 6 bases, leaving 12 bases between the germline ends. CDR1 is SGHTA and CDR2 is FQGNSA in the germline V gene. This CDR3 reads CASSLGGGPAGELFF. In nucleotides, the CDR3 is TGTGCCAGCAGCTTAGGTGGAGGGCCGGCCGGGGAGCTGTTTTTT.

This sequence joins TRBV12-5 and TRBJ2-7, with D possibly matching TRBD1 (6 bases). The CDR3 length is 13 residues. V was shortened by 2 bases and J by 6 bases, with 11 bases between the two germline ends. Germline V CDR1 and CDR2: LGHNT, FRNRAP. The chain's CDR3 is CASGLFMGAEQYF. CDR3 in DNA: TGTGCTAGTGGTTTGTTTATGGGGGCCGAGCAGTACTTC.

At least ten counts were recorded for this clonotype. This sequence joins TRBV7-6 and TRBJ2-3; 10 bases fit TRBD2. The CDR3 consists of 16 residues. Per germline, CDR1 SGHVS and CDR2 FNYEAQ. V lost 6 bases to trimming and J lost 1 base; unmatched junction nucleotides: 7. This CDR3 is CASRPTSGGGTDTQYF. CDR3 DNA: TGTGCCAGCAGGCCTACCAGCGGGGGGGGCACAGATACGCAGTATTTT.

This clonotype showed up just a few times. The chain carries TRBV6-4 and TRBJ2-2, with 10 bases that match TRBD1. The J segment lost 4 bases and the V segment lost 3 bases, leaving 2 bases of the junction unmatched. The CDR3 contains 15 residues. The V gene's germline CDR1 is MRHNA and CDR2 SNTAGT. CDR3 nucleotides: TGTGCCAGCAGTGAAGGACAGGGGGGCACCGGGGAGCTGTTTTTT. Translated, it gives CASSEGQGGTGELFF.

This chain connects TRBV3-1 to TRBJ1-1, with D possibly matching TRBD1 (5 bases). This CDR3 contains 11 residues. Trimming took 1 base from V and 8 from J, leaving 5 bases between them. Germline values: CDR1 LGHDT, CDR2 YNNKEL (reference sequence). The CDR3 DNA reads as TGTGCCAGCAGCCAAGCAGGGGAAGCTTTCTTT. Amino acid sequence: CASSQAGEAFF. The complete variable domain, with remaining parts taken from reference TRBV3-1 and TRBJ1-1, reads DTAVSQTPKYLVTQMGNDKSIKCEQNLGHDTMYWYKQDSKKFLKIMFSYNNKELIINETVPNRFSPKSPDKAHLNLHINSLELGDSAVYFCASSQAGEAFFGQGTRLTVV.

This clonotype was counted a few times. The V call is TRBV5-1, the J call TRBJ2-2, with D hard to call. The CDR3 extends over 15 amino acids. V lost 7 bases, J lost 3 bases, and 16 bases lay in between. Germline V gene data show CDR1 as SGHRS and CDR2 as YFSETQ. CDR3 protein: CASHQPKSYTGELFF. CDR3 nucleotides: TGCGCCAGCCATCAACCTAAAAGTTACACCGGGGAGCTGTTTTTT.

This clonotype was seen only a few times. The chain has TRBV5-1 and TRBJ2-3; D unresolved. The germline V gene encodes CDR1 SGHRS and CDR2 YFSETQ. The CDR3 extends over 13 amino acids. The ends were cut back, 4 bases at V and 2 bases at J, with 8 bases in the middle. CDR3 nucleotide sequence: TGCGCCAGCAGCGTCGGATACACAGATACGCAGTATTTT. Translation: CASSVGYTDTQYF. The variable domain in full, completed from reference TRBV5-1 and TRBJ2-3, reads KAGVTQTPRYLIKTRGQQVTLSCSPISGHRSVSWYQQTPGQGLQFLFEYFSETQRNKGNFPGRFSGRQFSNSRSEMNVSTLELGDSALYLCASSVGYTDTQYFGPGTRLTVL.

This clonotype showed up many times. The chain is built from TRBV28 and TRBJ1-2, with unresolved D. Germline loops: CDR1 MDHEN, CDR2 SYDVKM. With 2 bases removed from V and 7 bases from J, the gap between germline ends came to 11 bases. CDR3 length: 13 amino acids. The CDR3 reads CASSLISLGGYTF. The CDR3 nucleotides are TGTGCCAGCAGTTTAATTAGCTTAGGTGGCTACACCTTC.

In this sample, this clonotype turned up many times. The V call is TRBV5-5, the J call TRBJ1-5, with D perhaps matching TRBD1 (5 bases). The CDR3 spans 14 residues. CDR1 is SGHKS and CDR2 is YYEKEE in the germline V gene (reference sequence). The DNA for the CDR3 is TGTGCGTCCAGAAGGGGATATAGCAATCAGCCCCAGCATTTT. This encodes CASRRGYSNQPQHF.